The source of this T cell receptor beta chain is a study of cytomegalovirus exposure and HLA in healthy donors (dated by TCRdb to about 2017). At the level of the whole study: An earlier analysis of approximately 550 of the donors reported more than 250 Gb of sequence data and more than 90 million unique TCR beta sequences from about 179 million T cells. Alongside the repertoire data, information on donor age, sex, ethnicity and CMV serostatus was compiled. In a later genetic analysis, genome-wide SNP genotypes for about 55% of the roughly 700 donors were used, and that subset was treated as a discovery cohort. A later analysis re-examined previously published TCR beta repertoires from more than 600 donors and added high-resolution HLA genotyping to investigate patterns of TCR occurrence. On average, roughly 250,000 unique TCR beta nucleotide sequences were sequenced per donor among more than 350 genotyped donors of the cohort, with 15% to 20% of those sequences being non-productive. In an earlier analysis of around 540 of the donors, high-throughput TCR beta sequencing was used to judge whether each TCR beta V gene segment behaved as functional or pseudogenic. Rather than drawing on any new phenotypic data, the later analysis identified candidate immune exposures from TCR beta sequences and the way those sequences occurred across donors. Besides the first cohort of about 730 subjects, a separate validation cohort made up of roughly 120 different subjects was used. A handful of DR-DQ haplotypes were treated as single units for association and clustering because of strong linkage in the cohort. Every repertoire in the discovery cohort had been generated on one and the same sequencing platform. The number of typed donors differed by locus: 629-630 for A, B, C, DRB1 and DQB1; 500 to 550 for DQA1; 606 for DPA1; and around 470 for DPB1. HLA typing covered class I and class II loci at four-digit resolution. To predict cytomegalovirus infection status, the study brought together high-throughput TCR immunosequencing, statistical association of individual TCRs with disease status, and machine learning. Of the roughly 400 genotyped donors, roughly 85% fell in the genetic ancestry cluster associated with self-reported Caucasian donors. The study used immunosequencing to profile the T cell repertoires of under 700 subjects and linked those repertoires to cytomegalovirus serostatus. The study was designed to test whether signatures of past pathogen exposure could be identified by cataloging public T cell receptors. An early release covering around 630 HLA-typed donors comprised roughly 300 gigabases of sequencing data and some 79 million unique TCR sequences.

The method behind the library was the immunoSEQ multiplex PCR assay. The multiplex PCR relied on a mix of 60 forward primers for TCR Vbeta segments and 13 reverse primers for TCR Jbeta segments. Amplification of the CDR3 region of rearranged TCR beta genes was performed with a multiplex PCR assay on genomic DNA. The Illumina HiSeq System was used to sequence the amplified TCR beta libraries as 87-base-pair reads. On the authors' methods: In a later analysis, approximately 74 million unique TCR beta chains were counted across the roughly 670 repertoires, and around 11 million of these chains were shared by at least two donors. A nearest-neighbor algorithm error-corrected the raw reads and collapsed the reads into unique sequences, merging closely related sequences to remove PCR and sequencing errors. CDR3 sequences were aligned to IMGT reference sequences to assign V, D and J gene segments. For a sequence to be retained, a match of at least six nucleotides to both a V gene segment and a J gene segment was required. A rearrangement counted as productive if the CDR3 had no stop codons and remained in frame with V and J, and every other rearrangement counted as non-productive. Following IMGT convention, CDR3 was defined as the stretch from the second conserved V-encoded cysteine up to the conserved J-encoded phenylalanine. The earlier analysis of 500 to 650 of the donors excluded any sequence lacking an unambiguous match to a single V gene segment. In an earlier analysis of some 590 of the donors, a V segment was called functional when productive rearrangements were above 56.7%, and segregating when the standard deviation between donors exceeded 5%. A statistical classification framework was developed to diagnose cytomegalovirus status using the catalog of TCR beta chain sequences. A later analysis assigned V and J genes by comparing TCR nucleotide sequences with IMGT/GENE-DB human TR gene sequences. Using the TCRdist pipeline, a later analysis assigned CDR3 sequences along with most-parsimonious VDJ recombination scenarios. In a later analysis, each TCR beta chain was defined by its CDR3 amino acid sequence together with its V-gene family, and reads without a unique V-gene family were excluded. In a later analysis, fewer than 650 highly shared, low-generation-probability nucleotide sequences were removed to address suspected cross-contamination and a sequencing artifact. For each public chain, a later analysis derived a clonal expansion index from normalized ranks of inferred template counts within each repertoire. Generation probabilities in a later analysis came from a VDJ recombination model fitted to out-of-frame rearrangements, and those results were checked against IGoR. Hypergeometric tests were used in a later analysis to score TCR-TCR, TCR-HLA and TCR-CMV co-occurrence, with a repertoire-size bias correction applied to the TCR pairs. False discovery rates were estimated in a later analysis by permuting HLA or CMV assignments 20 times. A later analysis grouped co-occurring TCRs with DBSCAN, adding TCRdist sequence similarity when clustering within HLA-allele-positive subsets. For co-occurrence clustering, repertoires with fewer than 30,000 or more than 120,000 public chains were excluded, along with four or five repertoires with anomalous nucleotide sharing. TCRdb limited this immuneACCESS table to in-frame rearrangements with V and J called. A share of clones is missing; checked studies link under half to unresolved V genes, and the rest is unexplained. The V and J calls and clone size come from that table; D and trimming were worked out from the DNA. The sample records about 170,000 clones, over 75% of which are singletons. The ten largest account for 1% of the sample.

The cohort was made up of 666 healthy bone marrow donors. Cohort members were all nominally healthy when sampled, although unrecorded immune exposures were likely present. The donor was CMV seropositive and was included in the group of some 290 seropositive cohort members. A peripheral blood sample was provided by each donor, and peripheral blood mononuclear cells were used for TCR beta sequencing. The Qiagen DNeasy Blood Extraction Kit was used to extract genomic DNA from the blood cell samples. The research as a whole found: Cytomegalovirus status was reported to be diagnosed by the classifier with high specificity and sensitivity in both the original and validation cohorts. The study gave a list of over 150 TCR beta chains associated with cytomegalovirus. HLA typing was unavailable for some donors at each locus, so association tests used only the typed subset. In a later analysis, some 18,000 TCR beta sequences were associated with specific HLA alleles at a false discovery rate of 0.05. A few of the identified cytomegalovirus-associated TCR beta chains were confirmed in vitro to be specific for cytomegalovirus antigens. Correlated functional status among segregating V segments might reflect linkage disequilibrium, but an unknown experimental factor could not be ruled out. A further reported finding was that TCR beta sequences accurately predicted the HLA-A and HLA-B alleles for most subjects in the first cohort. In a later genetic analysis, fewer N-insertions in productive TCRs were reported among donors in an Asian-associated ancestry cluster than the roughly 670-donor mean. The cohort was sequenced for TCR beta chains only, and without alpha or paired-chain data the features that could be detected were limited. The only immune exposure information available for the cohort was CMV serostatus. A later analysis reported that several top co-occurrence clusters appeared linked to parvovirus B19, influenza, CMV and Epstein-Barr virus. Most TCR sequences were observed very rarely across donors, whereas some public TCRs were present in many individuals. A cluster of highly shared sequence variants was judged likely to be a technical artifact of the sequencing pipeline. According to a later analysis, most CMV-associated TCR beta chains appeared to be HLA-restricted, and the HLA associations seemed to be driven largely by CMV exposure. Compared with equally common non-associated chains, HLA-associated TCR beta chains in a later analysis were more clonally expanded and had lower generation probabilities. Roughly uniform sequencing depth across donors was assumed in presence/absence analyses, although this assumption may not hold. In an earlier analysis of 587 of the donors, most TCR beta V segments appeared in productive rearrangements about 87% or about 30% of the time, broadly matching IMGT annotations. The authors suggested that the approach could potentially be generalized to other disease states and immunological phenotypes. Over 15 rarely observed V segments, including chromosome 9 orphons, were excluded from the earlier analysis of about 610 of the donors because counts were too low. Strong co-occurrence of HLA alleles, especially DR and DQ, made assigning TCR associations to individual alleles difficult. In a later genetic analysis, a missense DCLRE1C variant was associated with V-gene and J-gene trimming of TCR beta chains, and the association was replicated in an independent cohort. In a later analysis, TCR association rates were found to vary across HLA loci, with the most associated TCRs seen for DRB1 alleles and the fewest for HLA-C alleles.

With regard to this clone: Its binding antigen is unknown. Base qualities are not provided; no much larger clone lies one nucleotide away.

This TCR derives from a woman aged 45-60 years in good health and CMV-seropositive. Sequenced sample: PBMCs.

The DNA sequence reads TGTGCCACCCAAAGGCAAGGCGGAAAACTGTTTTTT. This yields the protein CATQRQGGKLFF. The rearrangement combines TRBV6-1 with TRBJ1-4, with the identity of the D gene unclear. For CDR1 and CDR2, the germline V gene lists MNHNS and SASEGT. V and J are truncated by 10 bases and 10 bases respectively, leaving an intervening sequence of 16 bases. The CDR3 runs 12 amino acids, cysteine and phenylalanine included. The entry retains the CDR3 DNA only, 36 bases that are in frame from base 1.